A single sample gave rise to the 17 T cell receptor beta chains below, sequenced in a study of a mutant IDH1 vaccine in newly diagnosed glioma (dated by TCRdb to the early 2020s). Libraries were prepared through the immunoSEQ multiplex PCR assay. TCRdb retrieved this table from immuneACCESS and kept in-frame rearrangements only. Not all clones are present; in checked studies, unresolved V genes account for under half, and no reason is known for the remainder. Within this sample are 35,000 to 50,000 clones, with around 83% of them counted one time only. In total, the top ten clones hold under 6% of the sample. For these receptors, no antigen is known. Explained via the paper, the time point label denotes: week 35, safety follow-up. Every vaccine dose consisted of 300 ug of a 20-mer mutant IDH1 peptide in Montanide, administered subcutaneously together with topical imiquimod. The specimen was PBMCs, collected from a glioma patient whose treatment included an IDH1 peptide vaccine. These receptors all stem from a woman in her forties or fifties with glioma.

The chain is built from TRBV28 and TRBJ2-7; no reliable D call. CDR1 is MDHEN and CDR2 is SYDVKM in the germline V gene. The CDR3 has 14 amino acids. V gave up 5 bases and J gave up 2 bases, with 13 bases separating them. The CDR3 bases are TGTGCCAGCAGTAGGGCGGCACCCGCCTACGAGCAGTACTTC. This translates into CASSRAAPAYEQYF. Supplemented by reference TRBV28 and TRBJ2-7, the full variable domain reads DVKVTQSSRYLVKRTGEKVFLECVQDMDHENMFWYRQDPGLGLRLIYFSYDVKMKEKGDIPEGYSVSREKKERFSLILESASTNQTSMYLCASSRAAPAYEQYFGPGTRLTVT.

The CDR3 DNA follows: TGTGCCAGCAGGACAGAGACCCAGTACTTC. Protein product: CASRTETQYF. The V call is TRBV2, the J call TRBJ2-5; no firm D call. The CDR3 covers 10 residues. The ends were cut back, 6 bases at V and 4 bases at J, with 3 bases in the middle. Germline assignment: CDR1 SNHLY and CDR2 FYNNEI.

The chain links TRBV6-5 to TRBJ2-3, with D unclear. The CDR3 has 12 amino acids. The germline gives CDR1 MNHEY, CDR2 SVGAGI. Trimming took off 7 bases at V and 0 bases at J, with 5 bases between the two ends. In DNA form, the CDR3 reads TGTGCCAGCACATCTAGCACAGATACGCAGTATTTT. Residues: CASTSSTDTQYF.

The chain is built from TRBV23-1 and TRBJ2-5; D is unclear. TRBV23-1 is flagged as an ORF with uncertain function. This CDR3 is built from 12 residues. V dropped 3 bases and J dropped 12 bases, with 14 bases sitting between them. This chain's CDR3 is CASSHQSHREYF. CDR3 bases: TGCGCCAGCAGTCACCAGAGTCACAGAGAGTACTTC.

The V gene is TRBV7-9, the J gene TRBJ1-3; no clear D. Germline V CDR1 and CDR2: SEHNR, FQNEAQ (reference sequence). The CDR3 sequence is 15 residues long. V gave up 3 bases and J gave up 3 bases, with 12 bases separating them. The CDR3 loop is CASSFNLGSGNTIYF. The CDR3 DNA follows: TGTGCCAGCAGCTTCAACCTGGGGAGTGGAAACACCATATATTTT.

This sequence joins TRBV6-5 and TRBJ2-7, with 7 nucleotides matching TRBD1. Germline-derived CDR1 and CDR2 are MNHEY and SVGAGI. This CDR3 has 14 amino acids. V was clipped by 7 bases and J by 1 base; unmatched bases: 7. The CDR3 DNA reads TGTGCCAGCAAGAGGGGGCAAATGTCCTACGAGCAGTACTTC. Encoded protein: CASKRGQMSYEQYF.

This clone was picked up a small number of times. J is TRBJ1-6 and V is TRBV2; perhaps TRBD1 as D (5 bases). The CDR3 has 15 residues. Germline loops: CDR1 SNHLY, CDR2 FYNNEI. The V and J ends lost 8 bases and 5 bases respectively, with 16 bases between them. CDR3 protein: CASGGVGRNNSPLHF. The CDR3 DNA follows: TGTGCCAGCGGGGGGGTAGGACGGAATAATTCACCCCTCCACTTT.

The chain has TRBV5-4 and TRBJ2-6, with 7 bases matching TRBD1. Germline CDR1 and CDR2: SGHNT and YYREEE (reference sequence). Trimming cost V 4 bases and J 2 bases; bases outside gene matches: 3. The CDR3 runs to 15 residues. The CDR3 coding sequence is TGTGCCAGCAGCCCGACAGGGACTGGGGCCAACGTCCTGACTTTC. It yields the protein CASSPTGTGANVLTF.

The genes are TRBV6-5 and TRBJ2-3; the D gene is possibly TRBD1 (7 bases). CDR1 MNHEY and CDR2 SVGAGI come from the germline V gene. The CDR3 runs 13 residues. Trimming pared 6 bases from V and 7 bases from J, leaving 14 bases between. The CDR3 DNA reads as TGTGCCAGCAGGGCGGAGGGGGCTAATACGCAGTATTTT. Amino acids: CASRAEGANTQYF.

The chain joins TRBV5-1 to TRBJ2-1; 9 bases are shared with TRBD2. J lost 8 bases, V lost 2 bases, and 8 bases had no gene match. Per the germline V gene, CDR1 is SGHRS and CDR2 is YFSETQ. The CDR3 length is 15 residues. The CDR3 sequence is CASSLLERGVYEQFF. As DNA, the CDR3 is TGCGCCAGCAGCTTACTAGAGCGGGGGGTGTATGAGCAGTTCTTC. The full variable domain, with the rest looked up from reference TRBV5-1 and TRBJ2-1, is KAGVTQTPRYLIKTRGQQVTLSCSPISGHRSVSWYQQTPGQGLQFLFEYFSETQRNKGNFPGRFSGRQFSNSRSEMNVSTLELGDSALYLCASSLLERGVYEQFFGPGTRLTVL.

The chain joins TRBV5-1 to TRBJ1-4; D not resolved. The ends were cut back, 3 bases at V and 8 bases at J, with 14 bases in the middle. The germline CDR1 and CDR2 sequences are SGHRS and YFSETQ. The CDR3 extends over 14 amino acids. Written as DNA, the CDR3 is TGCGCCAGCAGCTCTTGGACCGCTGAGGAAAAACTGTTTTTT. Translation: CASSSWTAEEKLFF.

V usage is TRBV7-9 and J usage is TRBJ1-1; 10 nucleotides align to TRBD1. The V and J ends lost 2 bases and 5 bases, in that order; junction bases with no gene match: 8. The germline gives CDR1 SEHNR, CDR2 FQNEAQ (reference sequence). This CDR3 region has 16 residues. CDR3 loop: CASSLPPGTGATEAFF. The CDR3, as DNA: TGTGCCAGCAGCTTACCTCCAGGGACAGGGGCGACTGAAGCTTTCTTT.

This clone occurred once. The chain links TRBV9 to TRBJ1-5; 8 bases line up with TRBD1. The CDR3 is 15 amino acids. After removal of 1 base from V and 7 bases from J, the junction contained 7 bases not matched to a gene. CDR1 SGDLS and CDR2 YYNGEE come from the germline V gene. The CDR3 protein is CASSVRPGGGQPQHF. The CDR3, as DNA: TGTGCCAGCAGCGTACGGCCAGGGGGCGGACAGCCCCAGCATTTT. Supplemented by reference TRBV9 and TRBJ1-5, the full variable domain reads DSGVTQTPKHLITATGQRVTLRCSPRSGDLSVYWYQQSLDQGLQFLIQYYNGEERAKGNILERFSAQQFPDLHSELNLSSLELGDSALYFCASSVRPGGGQPQHFGDGTRLSIL.

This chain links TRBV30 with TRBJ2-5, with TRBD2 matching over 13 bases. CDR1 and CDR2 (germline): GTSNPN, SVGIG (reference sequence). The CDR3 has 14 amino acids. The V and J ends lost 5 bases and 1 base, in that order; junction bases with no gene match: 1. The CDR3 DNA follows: TGTGCCTGGCGACTAGCGGGGGGCCAAGAGACCCAGTACTTC. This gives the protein CAWRLAGGQETQYF.

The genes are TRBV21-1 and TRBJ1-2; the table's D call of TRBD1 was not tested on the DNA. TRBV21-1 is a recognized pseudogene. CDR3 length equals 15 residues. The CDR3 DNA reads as TGTGCCAGCAGCAAGCCGGGACAGGGAGGGTATGGCTACACCTTC. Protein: CASSKPGQGGYGYTF.

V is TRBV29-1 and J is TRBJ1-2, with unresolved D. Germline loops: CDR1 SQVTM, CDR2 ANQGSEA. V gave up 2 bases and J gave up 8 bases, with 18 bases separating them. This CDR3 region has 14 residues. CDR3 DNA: TGCAGCGTTGAAAACCGACTCCGAGACTGGGGCTACACCTTC. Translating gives CSVENRLRDWGYTF.

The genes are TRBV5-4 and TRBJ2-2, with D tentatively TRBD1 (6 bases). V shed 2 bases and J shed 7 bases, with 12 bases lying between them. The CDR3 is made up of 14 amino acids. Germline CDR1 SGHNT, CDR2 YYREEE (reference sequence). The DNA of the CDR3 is TGTGCCAGCAGCTTCTACAGGGTGGACGGGGAGCTGTTTTTT. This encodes CASSFYRVDGELFF.